The TCR beta chain under discussion was sequenced for a study of T-cell memory formation after mild COVID-19. Study-level findings and limits: Clones that got smaller from day 15 to 85 had even CD4/CD8, while clones growing later tipped toward CD4+.

As regards this clonotype: Its target is unknown.

The CDR3 is 14 residues long. Trimming removed 5 bases at V and 6 bases at J, with 13 bases between. Researchers used 5'RACE with constant-segment primers to make TCR alpha and TCR beta cDNA libraries that carry sample barcodes and UMIs. TCRdb re-called the 5' RACE reads through MiXCR, storing one row per CDR3 protein. The table includes hundreds of thousands of distinct CDR3 sequences, 25% to 30% detected once. This TCR was sampled from an adult woman who had mild COVID-19 (a few samples of this study predate the infection). Cell type and time point are not known. What was sequenced was PBMCs or a T cell subset sorted from them (not recorded which). The gene calls are TRBV12-3 or TRBV12-4 and TRBJ2-2, with a possible D match to TRBD1 (6 bases). The CDR3 spells CASSPRTESGELFF. The DNA for the CDR3 is TGTGCCAGCAGTCCCAGGACAGAGTCCGGGGAGCTGTTTTTT.